This paragraph reports one T cell receptor beta chain. Trimming pared 3 bases from V and 0 bases from J, leaving 15 bases between. The germline V gene has CDR1 DFQATT and CDR2 SNEGSKA (reference sequence). The CDR3 has 15 residues. Repertoires were generated with immunoSEQ multiplex PCR, while TCRdb's copy carries only in-frame clones and drops some. The sample has more than 100,000 clones, 85% to 90% seen once. This entry comes from a study of blood T cell repertoires in COVID-19. Study-wide background: Samples taken during acute and convalescent COVID-19 were collected in the United States, Italy and Spain.

The TCR sequence derives from a man over 45 with active COVID-19. J is TRBJ2-7 and V is TRBV20-1; D perhaps matches TRBD2 (6 bases). The sample comprised peripheral blood. The chain's CDR3 is CSASGPRGNSYEQYF. CDR3 nucleotide sequence: TGCAGTGCTAGTGGTCCCCGGGGGAACTCCTACGAGCAGTACTTC.